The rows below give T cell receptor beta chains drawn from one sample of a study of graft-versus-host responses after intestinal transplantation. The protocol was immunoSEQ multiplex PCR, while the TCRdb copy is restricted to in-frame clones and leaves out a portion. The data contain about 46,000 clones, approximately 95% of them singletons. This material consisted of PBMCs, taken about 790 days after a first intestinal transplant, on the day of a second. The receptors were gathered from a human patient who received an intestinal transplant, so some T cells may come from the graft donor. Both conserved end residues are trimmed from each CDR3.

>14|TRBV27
ASSLSALASPYEQY
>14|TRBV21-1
ASSKGGTGGVEGQY
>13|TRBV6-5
ASSKSAVGTGELF
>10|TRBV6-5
ASSRRENEQY
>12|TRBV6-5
ASSGRLAGGELF
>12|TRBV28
ASTPKGGRNTIY
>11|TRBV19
ASRPGWNTEAF
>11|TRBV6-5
ASSSPARAEAF
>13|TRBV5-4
ASSLTSGSTDTQY
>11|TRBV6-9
ASSDRDNSPLH
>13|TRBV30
AWSPGQGGQETQY
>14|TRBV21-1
ASSTSDRDLSYEQY
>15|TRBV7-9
ASSSLGGRSSTDTQY
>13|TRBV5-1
ASSYLLERTDTQY
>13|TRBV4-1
ASSQEPGTAYEQY
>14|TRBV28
ASSSPGTGDSYEQY
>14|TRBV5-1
ASRGETVSTNEKLF
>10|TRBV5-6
ASSLRDEKLF
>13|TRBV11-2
ASSLEGWGTGELF
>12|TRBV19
ASSLAINPPGYT
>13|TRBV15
ATSRDRTPSYEQY
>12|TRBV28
ASSPGAGNQPQH
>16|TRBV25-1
ASSAYRGLASRGETQY
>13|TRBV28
ASSLALDRDYEQY
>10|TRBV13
ASLARGDTQY
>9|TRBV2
ASSETGGAF
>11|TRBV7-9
ASSFGFTDTQY
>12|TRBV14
ASSQSPTARGYT
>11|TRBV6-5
ASSCSDPYEQY
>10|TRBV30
AWSAGGVIQY
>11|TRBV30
AWKGRGSPTEF
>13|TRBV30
AWSPGLAGKETQY
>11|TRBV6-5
ASSYSSYHEQF
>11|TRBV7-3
ASSYGASETQY
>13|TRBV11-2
ASSLDRGYGNTIY
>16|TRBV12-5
ASGLPPPGTGSFNEQF
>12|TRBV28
ASSLYGDSYEQY
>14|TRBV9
ASSVTGTGDAGELF
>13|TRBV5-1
ASSLVQGYADTQY
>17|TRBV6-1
ASSGGRTGTGAFNQPQH
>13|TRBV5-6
ASSPAGLAGDTQY
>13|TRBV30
AWTPPGTSSGEQF
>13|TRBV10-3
AISEQSAVGNTIY
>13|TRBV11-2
ASSLAMPPYNEQF
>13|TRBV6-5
ASSYSTERDQPQH
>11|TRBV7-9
ASTLGPNEKLF
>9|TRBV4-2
ASSQGTGYT